The 15 T cell receptor beta chains in this list originate from one sample, sequenced in a study of Ad26.COV2.S vaccination and SARS-CoV-2 variants. Treatment in this sample: around 19 received Ad26.COV2.S at low or high dose, single or two shots; about 5 received placebo; per-sample allocation not given. Sampling occurred on day 63 after the first vaccine or placebo injection. TCRdb's copy holds only in-frame clones and misses some; the assay was immunoSEQ multiplex PCR. The sample has hundreds of thousands of clones; more than 70% are singletons. The sample was peripheral blood, taken in a trial of Ad26.COV2.S vaccine versus placebo. All receptors derive from a person between 18 and 60 years old who received the Ad26.COV2.S COVID-19 vaccine or a placebo.

The V call is TRBV18, the J call TRBJ2-3, with unresolved D. The germline V gene encodes CDR1 KGHSH and CDR2 LQKENI. The germline V and J ends were trimmed by 2 bases and 4 bases, with 10 bases remaining between them. The CDR3 contains 14 residues. As DNA, the CDR3 is TGTGCCAGCTCACCAGCCGGACGCTCAGATACGCAGTATTTT. This gives the protein CASSPAGRSDTQYF.

For this clone: The junction shows a germline mismatch at one end, possibly a read error. The V call is TRBV7-6, the J call TRBJ2-1, with 10 bases fitting TRBD2. Germline V gene sequence: CDR1 SGHVS, CDR2 FNYEAQ. The CDR3 is made up of 13 amino acids. The CDR3: CASSLAGENEQFF. CDR3 bases: TGTGCCAGCAGCCTAGCGGGAGAGAATGAGCAGTTCTTC.

The V and J genes are TRBV3-1 (or the pseudogene TRBV3-2) and TRBJ1-5; 7 positions agree with TRBD1. The trim removed 5 bases at V and 2 bases at J, leaving 3 bases unmatched. The germline gives CDR1 LGHDT, CDR2 YNNKEL (reference sequence). CDR3 length: 14 residues. The CDR3 coding sequence is TGTGCCAGCAGCGATACAGGGGGCAATCAGCCCCAGCATTTT. Its translation is CASSDTGGNQPQHF.

The chain combines TRBV6-2 or TRBV6-3 with TRBJ1-1, with D possibly matching TRBD1 (6 bases). V lost 6 bases to trimming and J lost 4 bases, with 15 bases between them. This CDR3 region has 14 residues. Germline V lookup: CDR1 MNHEY, CDR2 SVGEGT. The CDR3 here is CASSPWGARTEAFF. CDR3 coding DNA: TGTGCCAGCAGCCCCTGGGGGGCGCGCACTGAAGCTTTCTTT.

This clone came up a few times. In the same sample, other DNA sequences code for this CDR3. This chain links TRBV7-2 with TRBJ2-7, with no clear D. V lost 1 base and J lost 2, with 3 bases in between. Per germline, CDR1 SGHTA and CDR2 FQGNSA. This CDR3 comprises 12 residues. CDR3 coding DNA: TGTGCCAGCAGCTTAGTACCCTACGAGCAGTACTTC. It specifies CASSLVPYEQYF.

This clone came up once. The rearrangement uses TRBV5-6 and TRBJ1-2, with D possibly being TRBD1 (6 bases). CDR1 SGHDT and CDR2 YYEEEE come from the germline V gene. Between the trimmed V and J ends, which lost 4 bases and 5 bases, there was a span of 15 bases. The CDR3 is 14 residues long. For the CDR3, the DNA is TGTGCCAGCAGCATCGGGACAACTGCGTATGGCTACACCTTC. Its translation: CASSIGTTAYGYTF.

The V gene is TRBV5-1, the J gene TRBJ1-1, with 8 bases lining up with TRBD1. V was clipped by 2 bases and J by 3 bases; unmatched bases: 3. From germline, CDR1 is SGHRS and CDR2 YFSETQ. The CDR3 is 14 amino acids. The CDR3 DNA reads TGCGCCAGCAGCTTTCAGGGGGCGGACACTGAAGCTTTCTTT. This encodes CASSFQGADTEAFF.

The gene calls are TRBV4-3 and TRBJ1-2; D possibly corresponds to TRBD1 (5 bases). CDR1 is LGHNA and CDR2 is YSLEER in the germline V gene. The CDR3 length is 15 residues. Trimming took off 3 bases at V and 0 bases at J, with 11 bases between the two ends. The CDR3: CASSQTVSANYGYTF. The CDR3 DNA follows: TGCGCCAGCAGCCAGACAGTCTCCGCTAACTATGGCTACACCTTC.

This clone appeared a single time. The V gene is TRBV2, the J gene TRBJ2-5; TRBD2 aligns across 10 bases. Trimming cost V 7 bases and J 5 bases; bases outside gene matches: 10. The germline V gene encodes CDR1 SNHLY and CDR2 FYNNEI. The CDR3 extends over 15 amino acids. CDR3 sequence (DNA): TGTGCCAGCAATCGAGCGGGAGGGCCAAACGAGACCCAGTACTTC. The encoded protein is CASNRAGGPNETQYF. Variable domain in full (rest from reference TRBV2 and TRBJ2-5): EPEVTQTPSHQVTQMGQEVILRCVPISNHLYFYWYRQILGQKVEFLVSFYNNEISEKSEIFDDQFSVERPDGSNFTLKIRSTKLEDSAMYFCASNRAGGPNETQYFGPGTRLLVL.

CDR3 loop: CASSQAWAGSSYEQYF. The CDR3 region has the DNA TGCGCCAGCAGCCAAGCCTGGGCAGGGAGCTCCTACGAGCAGTACTTC. This chain joins TRBV4-1 and TRBJ2-7, with D perhaps matching TRBD1 or TRBD2 (5 bases each). V shed 1 base and J shed 0 bases, with 13 bases lying between them. Germline V gene data show CDR1 as MGHRA and CDR2 as YSYEKL. The CDR3 sequence is 16 residues long.

The chain employs TRBV12-5 and TRBJ1-2, with D unresolved. The CDR3 has 14 amino acids. CDR1 is LGHNT, CDR2 FRNRAP, per germline. Trimming removed 0 bases at V and 5 bases at J, with 10 bases between. The CDR3: CASGLVLAGYGYTF. Here the CDR3 DNA reads TGTGCTAGTGGTTTGGTACTGGCGGGGTATGGCTACACCTTC.

In DNA, the CDR3 is TGTGCCAGCAGCTTTATGGGGGACACTGAAGCTTTCTTT. It yields the protein CASSFMGDTEAFF. The chain couples TRBV7-6 to TRBJ1-1, with D possibly matching TRBD1 (5 bases). This CDR3 region has 13 residues. Germline V CDR1 and CDR2: SGHVS, FNYEAQ. Trimming pared 3 bases from V and 3 bases from J, leaving 8 bases between.

The CDR3 sequence is CASSPGQGASGYTF. DNA for the CDR3: TGTGCCAGCAGTCCTGGACAGGGGGCGAGTGGCTACACCTTC. This rearrangement joins TRBV6-5 to TRBJ1-2, with 11 bases matching TRBD1. This CDR3 region has 14 residues. Trimming at V came to 5 bases and at J to 7 bases, leaving 6 bases not matched to a gene. Germline loops: CDR1 MNHEY, CDR2 SVGAGI.

The CDR3 protein is CASSERSRPNGYTF. CDR3 DNA: TGTGCCAGCAGTGAGCGGAGTCGCCCGAATGGCTACACCTTC. This chain connects TRBV2 to TRBJ1-2; D is ambiguous. Germline-derived CDR1 and CDR2 are SNHLY and FYNNEI. This CDR3 region has 14 residues. Trimming removed 3 bases from V and 6 bases from J, with 14 bases in between.

The CDR3 reads CASSPAGDYGYTF. As DNA, the CDR3 is TGTGCCAGCAGCCCAGCGGGGGACTATGGCTACACCTTC. The chain has TRBV3-1 (or the pseudogene TRBV3-2) and TRBJ1-2; D possibly corresponds to TRBD1 (5 bases). Germline V lookup: CDR1 LGHDT, CDR2 YNNKEL (reference sequence). The CDR3 is 13 amino acids. V was clipped by 4 bases and J by 3 bases, with 9 bases between them.